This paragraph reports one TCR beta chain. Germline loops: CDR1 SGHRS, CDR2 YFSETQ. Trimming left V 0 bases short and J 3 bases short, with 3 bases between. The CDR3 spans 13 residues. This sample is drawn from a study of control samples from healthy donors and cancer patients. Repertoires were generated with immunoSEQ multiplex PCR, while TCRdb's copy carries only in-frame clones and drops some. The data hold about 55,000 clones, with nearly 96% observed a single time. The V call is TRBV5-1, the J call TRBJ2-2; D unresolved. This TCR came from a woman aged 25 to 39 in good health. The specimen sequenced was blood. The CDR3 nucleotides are TGCGCCAGCAGCTTGGTGGACACCGGGGAGCTGTTTTTT. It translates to CASSLVDTGELFF.